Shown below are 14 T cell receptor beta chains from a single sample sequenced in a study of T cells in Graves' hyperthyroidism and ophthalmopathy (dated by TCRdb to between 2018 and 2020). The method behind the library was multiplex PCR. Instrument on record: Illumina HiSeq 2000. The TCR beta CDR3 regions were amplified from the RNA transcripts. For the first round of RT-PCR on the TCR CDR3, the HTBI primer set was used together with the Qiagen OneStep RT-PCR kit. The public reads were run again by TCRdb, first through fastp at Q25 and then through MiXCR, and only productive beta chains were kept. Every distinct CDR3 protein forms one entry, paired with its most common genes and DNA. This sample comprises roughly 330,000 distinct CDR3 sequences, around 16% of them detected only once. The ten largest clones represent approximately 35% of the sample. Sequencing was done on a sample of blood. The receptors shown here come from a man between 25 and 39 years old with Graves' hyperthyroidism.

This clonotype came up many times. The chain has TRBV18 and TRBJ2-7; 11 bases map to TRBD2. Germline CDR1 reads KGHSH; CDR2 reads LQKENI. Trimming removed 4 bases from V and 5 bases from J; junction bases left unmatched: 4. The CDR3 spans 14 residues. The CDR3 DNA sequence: TGTGCCAGCTCACTAGCGGGAGGGAAAGACGAGCAGTACTTC. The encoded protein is CASSLAGGKDEQYF.

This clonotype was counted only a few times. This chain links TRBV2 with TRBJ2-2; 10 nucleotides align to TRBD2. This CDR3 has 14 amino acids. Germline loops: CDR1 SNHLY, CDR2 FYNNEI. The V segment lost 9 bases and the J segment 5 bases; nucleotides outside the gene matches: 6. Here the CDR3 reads CASSGTSETGELFF. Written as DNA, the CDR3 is TGTGCCAGTTCCGGGACTAGCGAAACCGGGGAGCTGTTTTTT.

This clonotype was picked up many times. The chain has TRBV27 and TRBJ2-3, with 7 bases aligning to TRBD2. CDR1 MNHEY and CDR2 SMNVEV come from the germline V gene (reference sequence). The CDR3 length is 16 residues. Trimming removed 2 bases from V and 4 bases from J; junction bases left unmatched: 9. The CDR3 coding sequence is TGTGCCAGCAGTTTAAGGGCGGGAGAAGTTCCAGATACGCAGTATTTT. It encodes CASSLRAGEVPDTQYF.

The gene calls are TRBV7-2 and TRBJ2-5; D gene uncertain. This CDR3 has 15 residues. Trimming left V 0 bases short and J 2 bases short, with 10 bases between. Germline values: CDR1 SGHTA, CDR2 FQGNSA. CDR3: CASSLAPAIQETQYF. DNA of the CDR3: TGTGCCAGCAGCTTAGCCCCAGCGATACAAGAGACCCAGTACTTC.

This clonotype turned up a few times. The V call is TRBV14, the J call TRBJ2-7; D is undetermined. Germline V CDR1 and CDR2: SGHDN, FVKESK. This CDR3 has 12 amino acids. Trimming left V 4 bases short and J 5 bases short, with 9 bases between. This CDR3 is CASSRVRHEQYF. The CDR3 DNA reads TGTGCCAGCAGCCGAGTGAGACACGAGCAGTACTTC.

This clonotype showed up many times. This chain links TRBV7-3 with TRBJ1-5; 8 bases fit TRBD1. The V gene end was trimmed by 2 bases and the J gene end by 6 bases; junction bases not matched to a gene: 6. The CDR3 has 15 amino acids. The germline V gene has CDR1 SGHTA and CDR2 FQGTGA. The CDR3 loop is CASSLHQGAGQPQHF. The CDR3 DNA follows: TGTGCCAGCAGCTTACACCAGGGGGCTGGTCAGCCCCAGCATTTT.

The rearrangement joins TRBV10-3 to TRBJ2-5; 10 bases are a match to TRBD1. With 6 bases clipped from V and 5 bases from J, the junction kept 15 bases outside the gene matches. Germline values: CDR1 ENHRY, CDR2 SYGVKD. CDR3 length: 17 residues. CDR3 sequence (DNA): TGTGCCATCAGGGCCGGGACAGGGGCCGTTGGTGCGGAGACCCAGTACTTC. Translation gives CAIRAGTGAVGAETQYF.

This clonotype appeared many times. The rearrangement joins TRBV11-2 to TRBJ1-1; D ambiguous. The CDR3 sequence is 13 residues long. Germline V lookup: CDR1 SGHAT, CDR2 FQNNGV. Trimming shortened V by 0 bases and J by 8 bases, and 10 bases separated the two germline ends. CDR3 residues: CASSLEAGTEAFF. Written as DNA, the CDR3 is TGTGCCAGCAGCTTAGAGGCAGGTACCGAAGCTTTCTTT.

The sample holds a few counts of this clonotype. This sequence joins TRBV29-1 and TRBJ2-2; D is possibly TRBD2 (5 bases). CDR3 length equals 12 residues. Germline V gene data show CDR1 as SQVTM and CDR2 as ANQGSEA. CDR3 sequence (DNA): TGCAGTCCTGTTGAACTAGTCGGGGAGCTGTTTTTT. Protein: CSPVELVGELFF.

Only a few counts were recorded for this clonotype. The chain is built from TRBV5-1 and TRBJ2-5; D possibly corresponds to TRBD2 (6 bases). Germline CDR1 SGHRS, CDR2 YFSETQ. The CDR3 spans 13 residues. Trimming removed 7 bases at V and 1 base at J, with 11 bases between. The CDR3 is CASHGSTQETQYF. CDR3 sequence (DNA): TGCGCCAGCCACGGGAGCACCCAAGAGACCCAGTACTTC. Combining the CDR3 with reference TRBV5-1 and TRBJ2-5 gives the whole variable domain KAGVTQTPRYLIKTRGQQVTLSCSPISGHRSVSWYQQTPGQGLQFLFEYFSETQRNKGNFPGRFSGRQFSNSRSEMNVSTLELGDSALYLCASHGSTQETQYFGPGTRLLVL.

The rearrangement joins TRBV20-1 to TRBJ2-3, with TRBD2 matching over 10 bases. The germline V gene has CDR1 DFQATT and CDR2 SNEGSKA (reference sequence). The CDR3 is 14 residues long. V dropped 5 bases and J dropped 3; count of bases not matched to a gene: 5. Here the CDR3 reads CSAGATSGTDTQYF. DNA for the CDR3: TGCAGTGCTGGCGCGACTAGCGGGACAGATACGCAGTATTTT.

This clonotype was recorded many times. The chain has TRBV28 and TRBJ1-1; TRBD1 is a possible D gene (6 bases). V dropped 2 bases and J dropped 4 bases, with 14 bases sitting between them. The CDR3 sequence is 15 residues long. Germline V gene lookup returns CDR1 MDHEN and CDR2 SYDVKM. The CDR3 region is CASSLLPAGATEAFF. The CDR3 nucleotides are TGTGCCAGCAGTTTACTCCCCGCAGGGGCCACTGAAGCTTTCTTT.

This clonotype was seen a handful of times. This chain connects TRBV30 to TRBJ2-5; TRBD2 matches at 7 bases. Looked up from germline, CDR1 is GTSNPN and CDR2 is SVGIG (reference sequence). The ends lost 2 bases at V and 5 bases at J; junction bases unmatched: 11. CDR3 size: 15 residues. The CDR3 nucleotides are TGTGCCTGGAGTTCCTCGACTAGCCAGCGGGAGACCCAGTACTTC. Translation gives CAWSSSTSQRETQYF.

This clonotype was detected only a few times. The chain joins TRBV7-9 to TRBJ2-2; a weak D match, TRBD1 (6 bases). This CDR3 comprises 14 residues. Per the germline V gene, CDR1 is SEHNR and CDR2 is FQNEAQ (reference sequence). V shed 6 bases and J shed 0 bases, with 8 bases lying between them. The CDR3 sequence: CASRQGPNTGELFF. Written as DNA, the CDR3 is TGTGCCAGCAGACAGGGTCCGAACACCGGGGAGCTGTTTTTT.